The 17 T cell receptor beta chains listed next were all sequenced from one sample in a study of CD8 T cells in ankylosing spondylitis. TCRdb re-derived calls from the 5' RACE reads in MiXCR, one entry per CDR3 protein. The data hold 200,000 to 250,000 distinct CDR3 sequences, with more than 25% observed a single time. Sequencing input: blood, either unsorted or a sorted T cell fraction (not recorded which). These receptors originate from a male donor with ankylosing spondylitis or in good health (not recorded which).

This chain links TRBV6-5 with TRBJ2-7, with D possibly TRBD2 on 6 matching bases. The CDR3 consists of 15 residues. V was pared by 4 bases and J by 0 bases, with 13 bases between. Looked up from germline, CDR1 is MNHEY and CDR2 is SVGAGI. The CDR3 nucleotides are TGTGCCAGCAGTTTGGCGGGACTGGACTCCTACGAGCAGTACTTC. Its translation is CASSLAGLDSYEQYF.

This chain links TRBV6-5 with TRBJ2-1, with TRBD2 identical over 7 bases. After removal of 2 bases from V and 7 bases from J, the junction contained 17 bases not matched to a gene. Germline V gene lookup returns CDR1 MNHEY and CDR2 SVGAGI. There are 18 residues in the CDR3. The DNA of the CDR3 is TGTGCCAGCAGTTACCGTCCCGGGACTATCCTAGGGCGGAATGAGCAGTTCTTC. Residues: CASSYRPGTILGRNEQFF.

This clonotype was recorded many times. The chain links TRBV4-1 to TRBJ2-5; D call uncertain. The CDR3 has 13 residues. Trimming stripped 2 bases from V and 3 bases from J, with 7 bases between. In germline, CDR1 is MGHRA, CDR2 YSYEKL. CDR3 in amino acids: CASSQPGKETQYF. The CDR3 DNA reads as TGCGCCAGCAGCCAACCAGGCAAAGAGACCCAGTACTTC.

The chain combines TRBV15 with TRBJ2-3, with 10 bases that match TRBD2. This CDR3 contains 16 residues. Germline CDR1 is LNHNV and CDR2 is YYDKDF (reference sequence). The V segment lost 3 bases and the J segment 6 bases; nucleotides outside the gene matches: 9. CDR3 sequence: CATSSSGRAIMDTQYF. The CDR3 nucleotides read TGTGCCACCAGCAGCAGCGGGAGGGCCATTATGGATACGCAGTATTTT.

This chain connects TRBV4-2 to TRBJ2-7, with D perhaps TRBD1 (5 bases). V was shortened by 2 bases and J by 5 bases, with 19 bases between the two germline ends. The CDR3 runs 16 residues. Germline CDR1 is LGHNA and CDR2 is YNFKEQ. The CDR3 bases are TGTGCCAGCAGCCAATTCGCGACAGAAGATTTTAACGAGCAGTACTTC. As protein: CASSQFATEDFNEQYF.

The V and J genes are TRBV3-1 and TRBJ2-5; no clear D. The germline V gene encodes CDR1 LGHDT and CDR2 YNNKEL (reference sequence). Trimming took 4 bases from V and 5 from J, leaving 14 bases between them. This CDR3 comprises 14 residues. CDR3: CASSPAGSVETQYF. The CDR3 DNA reads as TGTGCCAGCAGCCCGGCCGGTTCGGTGGAGACCCAGTACTTC.

This chain connects TRBV12-3 or TRBV12-4 to TRBJ2-1; 9 nucleotides match TRBD2. CDR3 length equals 15 residues. The J segment lost 8 bases and the V segment lost 6 bases, leaving 11 bases of the junction unmatched. The CDR3 spells CASSPGGLATYEQFF. In DNA, the CDR3 is TGTGCCAGCAGCCCAGGGGGACTAGCTACATATGAGCAGTTCTTC.

This clonotype has ten or more counts. J is TRBJ1-2 and V is TRBV7-2; D unresolved. Germline CDR1 and CDR2: SGHTA and FQGNSA. This CDR3 comprises 14 residues. The V and J ends lost 1 base and 0 bases respectively, with 6 bases between them. CDR3 DNA sequence: TGTGCCAGCAGCTTAGGGCAGGCTAACTATGGCTACACCTTC. Residues: CASSLGQANYGYTF.

This clonotype has more than one count but fewer than ten. The chain carries TRBV7-9 and TRBJ2-3, with 11 bases matching TRBD2. Trimming at V came to 8 bases and at J to 2 bases, leaving 9 bases not matched to a gene. The germline gives CDR1 SEHNR, CDR2 FQNEAQ (reference sequence). CDR3 length: 16 residues. CDR3 DNA sequence: TGTGCCAGCGGCACCGGGACTAGCGGAAACACAGATACGCAGTATTTT. Encoded protein: CASGTGTSGNTDTQYF.

This sequence joins TRBV11-2 and TRBJ1-1, with D maybe TRBD1 (5 bases). V lost 4 bases and J lost 1, with 13 bases in between. Germline assignment: CDR1 SGHAT and CDR2 FQNNGV. The CDR3 length is 15 residues. The CDR3 here is CASSWGGTRNTEAFF. In DNA, the CDR3 is TGTGCCAGCAGCTGGGGGGGGACCAGGAACACTGAAGCTTTCTTT.

The rearrangement joins TRBV10-3 to TRBJ2-1, with 11 bases fitting TRBD1. After removal of 2 bases from V and 6 bases from J, the junction contained 9 bases not matched to a gene. Germline CDR1 ENHRY, CDR2 SYGVKD. The CDR3 sequence is 17 residues long. The CDR3 region is CAISETDRGLAANEQFF. In nucleotides, the CDR3 is TGTGCCATCAGTGAGACGGACAGGGGGCTAGCCGCCAATGAGCAGTTCTTC.

This clonotype was detected ten times or more. V gene TRBV12-3 or TRBV12-4 combines with J gene TRBJ1-3; D ambiguous. V dropped 3 bases and J dropped 8 bases, with 8 bases sitting between them. The CDR3 has 12 amino acids. CDR3 sequence: CASSLRAHTIYF. As DNA, the CDR3 is TGTGCCAGCAGTTTGAGGGCCCACACCATATATTTT.

The chain has TRBV4-2 and TRBJ2-5, with D possibly called TRBD1 or TRBD2 (5 bases each). Germline V gene sequence: CDR1 LGHNA, CDR2 YNFKEQ. CDR3 length: 15 amino acids. Trimming pared 0 bases from V and 4 bases from J, leaving 12 bases between. CDR3 DNA: TGTGCCAGCAGCCAAGATAGCCGGGGCCGAGAGACCCAGTACTTC. It yields the protein CASSQDSRGRETQYF.

This chain joins TRBV20-1 and TRBJ2-7; TRBD2 agrees at 8 bases. Germline-derived CDR1 and CDR2 are DFQATT and SNEGSKA (reference sequence). Trimming removed 2 bases from V and 2 bases from J; junction bases left unmatched: 11. This CDR3 spans 16 amino acids. For the CDR3, the DNA is TGCAGTGCTAGATCTTTTCAAGCGGGAGTTGCCTACGAGCAGTACTTC. Protein: CSARSFQAGVAYEQYF.

This clonotype occurred many times. V and J are TRBV9 and TRBJ2-3; no definite D call. CDR1 and CDR2 from the germline V gene are SGDLS and YYNGEE. V gave up 0 bases and J gave up 0 bases, with 5 bases separating them. The CDR3 is made up of 14 amino acids. The CDR3 nucleotides read TGTGCCAGCAGCGTAGTGGGCAGCACAGATACGCAGTATTTT. This sequence encodes CASSVVGSTDTQYF.

This clonotype was recorded at least ten times. The chain recombines TRBV4-1 with TRBJ2-1; 10 positions match TRBD2. Trimming cost V 6 bases and J 8 bases; bases outside gene matches: 7. The CDR3 loop spans 14 amino acids. CDR1 and CDR2 from the germline V gene are MGHRA and YSYEKL. The CDR3 here is CASRGLAGVHEQFF. The CDR3 DNA follows: TGCGCCAGCAGAGGTCTAGCGGGAGTTCATGAGCAGTTCTTC.

This clonotype was counted ten times or more. The chain couples TRBV4-1 to TRBJ2-7, with D unresolved. CDR3 size: 15 residues. Trimming removed 4 bases from V and 0 bases from J, with 13 bases in between. Germline-derived CDR1 and CDR2 are MGHRA and YSYEKL. CDR3 protein: CASSRATHSSYEQYF. The CDR3, as DNA: TGCGCCAGCAGCCGAGCGACACACAGCTCCTACGAGCAGTACTTC.